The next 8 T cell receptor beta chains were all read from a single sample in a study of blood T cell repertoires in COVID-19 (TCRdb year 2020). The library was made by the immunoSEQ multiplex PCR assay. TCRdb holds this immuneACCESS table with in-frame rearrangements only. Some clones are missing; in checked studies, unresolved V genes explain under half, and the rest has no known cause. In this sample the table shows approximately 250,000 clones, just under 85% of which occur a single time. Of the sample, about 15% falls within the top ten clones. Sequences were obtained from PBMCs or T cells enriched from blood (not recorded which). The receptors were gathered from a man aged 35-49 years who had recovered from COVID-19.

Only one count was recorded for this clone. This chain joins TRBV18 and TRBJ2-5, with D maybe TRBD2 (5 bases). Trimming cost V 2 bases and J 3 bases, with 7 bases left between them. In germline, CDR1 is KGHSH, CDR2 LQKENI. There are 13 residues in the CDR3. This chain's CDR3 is CASSPAGEETQYF. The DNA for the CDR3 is TGTGCCAGCTCACCAGCCGGGGAAGAGACCCAGTACTTC.

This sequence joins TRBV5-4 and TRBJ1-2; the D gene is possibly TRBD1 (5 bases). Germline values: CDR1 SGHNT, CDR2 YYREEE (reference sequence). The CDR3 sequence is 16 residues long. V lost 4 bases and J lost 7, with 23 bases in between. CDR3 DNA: TGTGCCAGCAGCCGAGGCGGGGACTCGGGGCCGGCTGGCTACACCTTC. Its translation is CASSRGGDSGPAGYTF. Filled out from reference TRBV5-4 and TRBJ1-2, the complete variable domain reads ETGVTQSPTHLIKTRGQQVTLRCSSQSGHNTVSWYQQALGQGPQFIFQYYREEENGRGNFPPRFSGLQFPNYSSELNVNALELDDSALYLCASSRGGDSGPAGYTFGSGTRLTVV.

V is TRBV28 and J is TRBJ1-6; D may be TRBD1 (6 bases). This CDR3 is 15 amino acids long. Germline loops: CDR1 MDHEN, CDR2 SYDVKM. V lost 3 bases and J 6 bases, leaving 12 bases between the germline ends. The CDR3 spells CASSFGGQFNSPLHF. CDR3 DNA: TGTGCCAGCAGTTTCGGAGGACAGTTTAATTCACCCCTCCACTTT.

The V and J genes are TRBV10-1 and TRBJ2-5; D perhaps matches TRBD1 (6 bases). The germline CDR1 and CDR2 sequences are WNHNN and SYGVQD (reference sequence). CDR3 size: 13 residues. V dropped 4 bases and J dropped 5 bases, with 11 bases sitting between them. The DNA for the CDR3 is TGCGCCAGCAGTGGACAGGCGTGGGAGACCCAGTACTTC. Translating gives CASSGQAWETQYF.

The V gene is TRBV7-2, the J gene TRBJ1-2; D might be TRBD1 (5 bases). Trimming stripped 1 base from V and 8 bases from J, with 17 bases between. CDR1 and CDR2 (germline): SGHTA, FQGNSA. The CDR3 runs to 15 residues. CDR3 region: CASSLVVGQSSGYTF. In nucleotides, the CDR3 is TGTGCCAGCAGCTTAGTTGTAGGACAATCGTCCGGCTACACCTTC.

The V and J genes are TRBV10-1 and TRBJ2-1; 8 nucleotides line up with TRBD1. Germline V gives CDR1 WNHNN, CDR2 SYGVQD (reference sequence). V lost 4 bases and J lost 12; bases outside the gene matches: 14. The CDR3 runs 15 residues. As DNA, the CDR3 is TGCGCCAGCAGTGGAGGGACAGTCTTTACAGGGGGGCAGTTCTTC. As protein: CASSGGTVFTGGQFF.

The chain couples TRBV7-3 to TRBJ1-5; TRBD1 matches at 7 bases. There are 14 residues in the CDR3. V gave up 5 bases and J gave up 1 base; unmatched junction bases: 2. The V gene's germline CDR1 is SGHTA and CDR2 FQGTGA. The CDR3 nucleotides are TGTGCCAGCAGCCCAGGGGGAAGCAATCAGCCCCAGCATTTT. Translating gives CASSPGGSNQPQHF.

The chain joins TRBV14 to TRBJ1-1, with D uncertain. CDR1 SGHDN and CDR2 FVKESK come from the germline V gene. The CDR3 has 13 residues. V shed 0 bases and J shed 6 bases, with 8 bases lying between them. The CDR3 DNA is TGTGCCAGCAGCCAAGATCGGGGTGCTGAAGCTTTCTTT. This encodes CASSQDRGAEAFF.